This T cell receptor beta chain was recovered during a study of blood T cell repertoires in COVID-19. Background on the study: Samples came from the United States, Italy and Spain, spanning acute and convalescent COVID-19. PBMCs, B-cell-depleted T cells, or T cells were the source of the cDNA or gDNA that made up the material.

Original processing methods: Estimation of nucleated cell counts relied on the amplification of reference gene primers. Sequencing was performed with immunoSEQ multiplex PCR; in TCRdb, only in-frame clones are kept and a portion is missing. V, J and clone size are those of that table, while D and trimming were read from the DNA. The table includes 140,000 to 150,000 clones, approximately 92% detected once. Sample: peripheral blood. This receptor was identified in a woman in her sixties with active COVID-19.

DNA of the CDR3: TGTGCCAGCAGCCCCGCCGGGACTAGCGAAGTGCATGAGCAGTTCTTC. This translates into CASSPAGTSEVHEQFF. The rearrangement joins TRBV5-4 to TRBJ2-1; 10 bases map to TRBD2. The CDR3 extends over 16 amino acids. V was clipped by 4 bases and J by 8 bases; unmatched bases: 12. The germline V gene has CDR1 SGHNT and CDR2 YYREEE (reference sequence).